This T cell receptor (beta chain) was profiled in a study of blood T cells in healthy people across ages (dated by TCRdb to between 2014 and 2017). For the study in its entirety: In model experiments, template switching captured about one uniquely barcoded TCR beta cDNA molecule for every two T cells. To track age-related changes in TCR beta repertoire diversity, the study relied on deep sequencing normalized with unique cDNA molecular identifiers. Donors were grouped into four age groups: young (average approximately 16 years), middle-aged (roughly 37), aged (about 60) and long-lived (approximately 82). Using the same blood draw, the study looked at two additional independent replicas of 1 million unique cDNA reads for two donors, one aged 18 to 30 and the other aged 80 or older. The research as a whole found: Conclusive comparison of naive and antigen-experienced compartments was prevented by the profiling of bulk unsorted PBMCs. Donor CMV infection status was unknown, potentially confounding age-related changes in expanded clonotypes. As age increased, observed TCR beta diversity per million T cells dropped in a roughly linear way, and a significant reduction was already evident by age around 41. Observed TCR beta diversity correlated strongly with the percentage of naive T cells measured by flow cytometry. Compared with the aged group, more naive CD4+ T cells, fewer expanded clones and increased TCR diversity were shown by the long-lived group, suggesting age selection. Total diversity estimates from one million sequenced T cells were considered lower bounds and underestimates.

In the case of this clonotype: Its target antigen remains unknown. There are no base qualities to consult, and no much larger clone falls within one base.

To prepare the library, 5' RACE was applied. TCRdb records Illumina HiSeq 2500 as the sequencer. A second about 7 to 12 cycle PCR used a sample-barcoded 5' primer and a J-beta primer mix. A unique molecular identifier was introduced onto each TCR beta cDNA molecule by a template-switch 5' adaptor carrying 12 random nucleotides. At least 2.5 million CDR3-containing paired-end reads were obtained from each sample. The Mint cDNA synthesis kit, primed by a TRBC-specific oligonucleotide, was used to synthesize first-strand cDNA from all RNA. Following uracil-DNA glycosylase treatment, all cDNA underwent a first 18-cycle PCR with the universal primers M1SS and BC2_uni_R. Regarding the original processing steps: Each sample was normalized by randomly selecting 1 million high-quality reads, each carrying a distinct molecular identifier. Reads with shared molecular identifiers were discarded instead of being binned into consensus sequences. MiTCR, set to a Q25 quality threshold and the strictest error-elimination algorithm, was used for CDR3 identification, clonotype clustering and error correction. A nonparametric unseen species model using Euler transformation provided a lower-bound estimate of total TCR beta diversity. TCRdb passed the public sequencing reads through fastp at Q25 and MiXCR, retaining productive beta sequences. Duplicate CDR3 protein sequences are folded into a single record with the most common DNA and genes. The V and J calls were not made by the authors but by TCRdb's processing. Here the sample has over 450,000 distinct CDR3 sequences; 20% to 30% occur a single time. Approximately 10% of the sample belongs to the ten largest clones.

Systemically healthy Caucasian individuals from Russia, about 38 in total and aged roughly 6 to 100 years, were included as donors. Ten milliliters of peripheral blood were drawn from each donor into EDTA-treated Vacutainer tubes. Ficoll-Paque density-gradient centrifugation was used to isolate PBMCs, with at least 6 million obtained per sample. Total RNA was extracted from PBMCs with Trizol reagent, with at least 5.5 micrograms obtained per sample. For every donor, flow cytometry on a PBMC aliquot measured the percentage of naive CD45RAhigh/CD27high T cells. Cut back by 0 bases and 4 bases, the V and J ends lie 22 bases apart. From the germline V gene, CDR1 is LGHNA and CDR2 is YSLEER. There are 18 amino acids in the CDR3, from cysteine to phenylalanine inclusive. The sequence is cut down to CDR3 DNA, 54 bases in frame from base 1. These sequences were also reported in another study, on T cells of mothers and their children. As described in the second report: The donors were nine systemically healthy Caucasian individuals, made up of three mothers and their six children. cDNA synthesis consumed the entire amount of extracted RNA, loaded at approximately 1.6 ug RNA in each 15 ul reaction. In the second PCR, sample barcodes and 2-4 random nucleotides were introduced via the M1S primer. More than 8.5 million TCR beta CDR3 reads were obtained from each mother, and some 3.3 million reads were obtained from each child. TCR recombination output is similarly shaped by thymic selection in related and unrelated pairs, with a minor effect exerted by inherited differences. Normalized repertoire overlap in related mother-child pairs was always slightly higher than in unrelated mother-child pairs, but the difference was never significant. No persistent microchimeric T cell clones were found, with a detection sensitivity of 75 to 100 clones per million clonotypes. The study used deep NGS to compare TCR beta repertoires of mothers and children, seeking features distinguishing related mother-child pairs from unrelated individuals. The mean age was roughly 36 +/- 4 years for the mothers and approximately 11 +/- 4 years for the children. After adapters were ligated using NEBNext reagents, the libraries underwent 100+100 nt paired-end sequencing on an Illumina HiSeq 2000. Mother and child libraries were prepared a month apart and sequenced in separate runs to prevent cross-contamination. For each donor, between about 500,000 and 2,200,000 distinct TCR beta clonotypes were identified. Naive TCR beta clonotypes were estimated from low-frequency clonotypes matched to each donor's FACS-determined naive share, without sorting.

The rearranged segments are TRBV4-3 and TRBJ2-7; a weak D assignment points to TRBD2 (6 bases agree). The source is a boy aged 5-17 years in good health. Sequenced: blood. The CDR3 region: CASSQDLFWRVEGYEQYF. The DNA sequence is given as TGCGCCAGCAGCCAAGATCTTTTTTGGCGGGTGGAGGGGTACGAGCAGTACTTC.